These 27 T cell receptor beta chains originate from one sample sequenced in a study of Japanese encephalitis immunity and Zika vaccine responses. TCRdb independently ran MiXCR on the 5' RACE reads; one entry per CDR3 protein. Of roughly 400 distinct CDR3 sequences in the sample, about 1.8% were seen once. CFSE-labeled PBMCs were cultured approximately six days with peptide pools, each at approximately 0.95 ug/mL. Proliferating CD4 T cells were sorted unfixed as live CD56-CD19-CD16-CD3+CD4+ CFSE-low cells. Here the sequenced sample was antigen-activated CD4+ T cells from blood, cultured, taken during a Zika inactivated vaccine study. Receptor source: an adult man who received an inactivated Zika virus vaccine.

By proportion, this clonotype is medium-sized. This chain links TRBV20-1 with TRBJ1-2, with D possibly TRBD1 on 5 matching bases. CDR3 length: 14 amino acids. V was shortened by 1 base and J by 4 bases, with 13 bases between the two germline ends. Germline-derived CDR1 and CDR2 are DFQATT and SNEGSKA (reference sequence). The CDR3 DNA reads as TGCAGTGCTAGAGGAGAACGGGGGTTCTATGGCTACACCTTC. Amino acids: CSARGERGFYGYTF.

In its sample, this clonotype ranks as large. This sequence joins TRBV7-2 and TRBJ2-4; 10 bases map to TRBD2. V trimming: 5 bases; J trimming: 9 bases; junction bases outside the gene matches: 10. The CDR3 sequence is 15 residues long. Germline V gene sequence: CDR1 SGHTA, CDR2 FQGNSA. The CDR3 DNA reads TGTGCCAGCAGCCCCACCAGCGGGGGGGCGGCCATTCAGTACTTC. This sequence encodes CASSPTSGGAAIQYF.

This clonotype is large (0.1 to 1%). The CDR3 DNA follows: TGTGCCAGCAGCTTGGCGTGGCTTGCCCACGAGCAGTACTTC. It is translated as CASSLAWLAHEQYF. The rearrangement uses TRBV5-6 and TRBJ2-7; D unclear. The V gene's germline CDR1 is SGHDT and CDR2 YYEEEE. Trimming stripped 0 bases from V and 5 bases from J, with 12 bases between. CDR3 length: 14 amino acids.

This clonotype counts as medium-sized. V and J are TRBV19 and TRBJ1-5, with 8 nucleotides matching TRBD1. Germline loops: CDR1 LNHDA, CDR2 SQIVND (reference sequence). V trimming: 4 bases; J trimming: 2 bases; junction bases outside the gene matches: 7. The length of the CDR3 is 16 residues. As DNA, the CDR3 is TGTGCCAGTAGTACCCGGACAGGGCCGGGCAATCAGCCCCAGCATTTT. Residues: CASSTRTGPGNQPQHF.

By share of the sample, this clonotype is large. This rearrangement joins TRBV20-1 to TRBJ2-5; TRBD1 matches 8 bases. The CDR3 has 14 amino acids. CDR1 is DFQATT, CDR2 SNEGSKA, per germline (reference sequence). V lost 6 bases, J lost 1 base, and 7 bases stayed unmatched. In DNA form, the CDR3 reads TGCAGTGCCCTTTGGGACAGGACCCAAGAGACCCAGTACTTC. It is translated as CSALWDRTQETQYF.

In its sample, this clonotype ranks as medium-sized. The gene calls are TRBV5-6 and TRBJ2-3, with 7 positions matching TRBD2. After removal of 7 bases from V and 7 bases from J, the junction contained 12 bases not matched to a gene. Germline CDR1 is SGHDT and CDR2 is YYEEEE. This CDR3 region has 14 residues. The CDR3 loop reads CASRWGGSTYTQYF. Written as DNA, the CDR3 is TGTGCCAGCCGGTGGGGGGGAAGCACGTATACGCAGTATTTT.

By share, this clonotype counts as medium-sized (0.01 to 0.1%). The V and J genes are TRBV7-9 and TRBJ1-1; D ambiguous. V shed 5 bases and J shed 1 base, with 11 bases lying between them. Per germline, CDR1 SEHNR and CDR2 FQNEAQ (reference sequence). The CDR3 extends over 14 amino acids. In DNA form, the CDR3 reads TGTGCCAGCAGCCCTCTCCGGGAGAACACTGAAGCTTTCTTT. Its protein is CASSPLRENTEAFF.

This clonotype qualifies as medium-sized. This chain joins TRBV20-1 and TRBJ2-5, with 8 positions matching TRBD2. V was clipped by 0 bases and J by 1 base; unmatched bases: 7. Germline V CDR1 and CDR2: DFQATT, SNEGSKA (reference sequence). CDR3 length: 16 residues. CDR3: CSAREGGRGGQETQYF. The DNA of the CDR3 is TGCAGTGCTAGAGAAGGAGGACGGGGGGGCCAAGAGACCCAGTACTTC.

This clonotype is categorized as large. This chain connects TRBV28 to TRBJ2-7; a weak D match, TRBD1 (5 bases). CDR3 length equals 14 residues. Trimming pared 5 bases from V and 0 bases from J, leaving 11 bases between. CDR1 is MDHEN and CDR2 is SYDVKM in the germline V gene. The CDR3 DNA is TGTGCCAGCAGTGATACAGGATTCTCCTACGAGCAGTACTTC. Translation gives CASSDTGFSYEQYF.

This clonotype counts as medium-sized. The rearrangement joins TRBV18 to TRBJ2-3, with TRBD2 matching over 12 bases. With 3 bases clipped from V and 2 bases from J, the junction kept 3 bases outside the gene matches. The CDR3 is 16 amino acids. The germline V gene encodes CDR1 KGHSH and CDR2 LQKENI. The CDR3 DNA follows: TGTGCCAGCTCACCCACTAGCGGGGGGACCACAGATACGCAGTATTTT. Translation gives CASSPTSGGTTDTQYF.

By share, this clonotype counts as medium-sized. Written as DNA, the CDR3 is TGTGCCAGCAGTTTAGCTGGGGTAAATGAAAAACTGTTTTTT. Its protein product is CASSLAGVNEKLFF. V is TRBV12-3 or TRBV12-4 and J is TRBJ1-4, with no clear D. This CDR3 has 14 amino acids. V was trimmed by 0 bases and J by 5 bases, leaving 7 bases between them.

This clonotype rates as hyperexpanded. J is TRBJ2-3 and V is TRBV11-2; D possibly corresponds to TRBD2 (6 bases). This CDR3 is built from 16 residues. Germline V gene sequence: CDR1 SGHAT, CDR2 FQNNGV. With 0 bases removed from V and 9 bases from J, the gap between germline ends came to 19 bases. The CDR3 loop is CASSLEGPGLRKTQYF. The CDR3, as DNA: TGTGCCAGCAGCTTAGAGGGTCCGGGACTCCGGAAGACGCAGTATTTT.

This clonotype is large in the sample. The rearrangement links TRBV12-3 or TRBV12-4 to TRBJ1-5; 8 positions agree with TRBD1. The CDR3 runs to 15 residues. The V and J ends lost 6 bases and 2 bases, in that order; junction bases with no gene match: 6. The CDR3 loop reads CASRSGGSGNQPQHF. CDR3 coding DNA: TGTGCCAGCAGATCAGGGGGCTCGGGCAATCAGCCCCAGCATTTT.

This clonotype is labeled large. The genes are TRBV5-1 and TRBJ1-6; D remains unclear. Germline lookup yields CDR1 SGHRS and CDR2 YFSETQ. The CDR3 loop spans 14 amino acids. Trimming cost V 4 bases and J 6 bases, with 11 bases left between them. Here the CDR3 DNA reads TGCGCCAGCAGCCCCCTCGGGTCTAATTCACCCCTCCACTTT. It encodes CASSPLGSNSPLHF.

Judged by abundance, this clonotype is large. This chain uses TRBV20-1 with TRBJ2-7, with 7 positions matching TRBD2. The CDR3 runs 15 residues. V dropped 2 bases and J dropped 0; count of bases not matched to a gene: 7. Germline CDR1 DFQATT, CDR2 SNEGSKA (reference sequence). This CDR3 is CSARFVGGGSYEQYF. The CDR3 DNA is TGCAGTGCTAGATTCGTGGGCGGGGGCTCCTACGAGCAGTACTTC.

This clonotype is categorized as large. The J gene is TRBJ1-2, the V gene TRBV11-2; D unresolved. The CDR3 runs 16 residues. The germline V gene has CDR1 SGHAT and CDR2 FQNNGV. V lost 5 bases and J 6 bases, leaving 22 bases between the germline ends. The CDR3 protein is CASSPRTLSRRDGYTF. The CDR3 nucleotides read TGTGCCAGCAGCCCTCGGACTTTATCGCGTCGCGATGGCTACACCTTC. The full variable domain, with the rest looked up from reference TRBV11-2 and TRBJ1-2, is EAGVAQSPRYKIIEKRQSVAFWCNPISGHATLYWYQQILGQGPKLLIQFQNNGVVDDSQLPKDRFSAERLKGVDSTLKIQPAKLEDSAVYLCASSPRTLSRRDGYTFGSGTRLTVV.

This clonotype is labeled as hyperexpanded. This chain links TRBV6-5 with TRBJ2-3; 11 bases agree with TRBD1. V shed 2 bases and J 5 bases; nucleotides not matched to a gene: 3. CDR3 length equals 15 residues. Germline CDR1 reads MNHEY; CDR2 reads SVGAGI. The CDR3 protein is CASSYAGTGGDTQYF. As DNA, the CDR3 is TGTGCCAGCAGTTACGCCGGGACAGGGGGAGATACGCAGTATTTT.

Relative to its sample, this clonotype is hyperexpanded. The V gene is TRBV18, the J gene TRBJ1-2; 9 bases align to TRBD1. Germline V gives CDR1 KGHSH, CDR2 LQKENI. The CDR3 totals 17 residues. The V segment lost 2 bases and the J segment 0 bases; nucleotides outside the gene matches: 7. The CDR3 loop is CASSPGSTGGSNYGYTF. Written as DNA, the CDR3 is TGTGCCAGCTCACCAGGCTCTACAGGGGGCTCTAACTATGGCTACACCTTC.

By proportion, this clonotype is medium-sized (0.01 to 0.1%). The rearrangement joins TRBV4-3 to TRBJ1-2; 7 bases are a match to TRBD1. V gave up 2 bases and J gave up 5 bases; unmatched junction bases: 2. This CDR3 has 13 residues. Looked up from germline, CDR1 is LGHNA and CDR2 is YSLEER. This chain's CDR3 is CASSQTGVYGYTF. CDR3 nucleotides: TGCGCCAGCAGCCAAACAGGGGTTTATGGCTACACCTTC.

In this sample, this clonotype is large. The V and J genes are TRBV5-1 and TRBJ1-3; the D is unclear. V was trimmed by 4 bases and J by 4 bases, leaving 3 bases between them. Germline CDR1 and CDR2: SGHRS and YFSETQ. This CDR3 has 11 amino acids. This CDR3 is CASSQGNTIYF. CDR3 in DNA: TGCGCCAGCAGCCAGGGAAACACCATATATTTT.

This clonotype is deemed medium-sized. V and J are TRBV27 and TRBJ1-1; the match to TRBD1 covers 10 bases. This CDR3 region has 14 residues. From germline, CDR1 is MNHEY and CDR2 SMNVEV (reference sequence). V shed 5 bases and J 11 bases; nucleotides not matched to a gene: 11. The CDR3: CASSPPSGTGVAFF. The CDR3 DNA is TGTGCCAGCAGTCCACCCTCCGGGACAGGGGTGGCTTTCTTT.

This clonotype is categorized as hyperexpanded. The rearrangement joins TRBV5-1 to TRBJ2-1; D remains ambiguous. In germline, CDR1 is SGHRS, CDR2 YFSETQ. The CDR3 has 11 amino acids. V lost 4 bases and J lost 6, with 5 bases in between. DNA of the CDR3: TGCGCCAGCAGCCAGGCCAATGAGCAGTTCTTC. This gives the protein CASSQANEQFF.

This clonotype is classed as medium-sized. The V call is TRBV19, the J call TRBJ1-2; D gene unclear. V lost 6 bases, J lost 1 base, and 9 bases lay in between. This CDR3 is 13 amino acids long. Looked up from germline, CDR1 is LNHDA and CDR2 is SQIVND (reference sequence). CDR3 sequence reads: CASSYRDNYGYTF. As DNA, the CDR3 is TGTGCCAGTAGCTACCGAGATAACTATGGCTACACCTTC.

This clonotype is judged large. This chain links TRBV4-1 with TRBJ2-3; a possible D gene is TRBD2 (6 bases). V was trimmed by 0 bases and J by 2 bases, leaving 12 bases between them. Germline V CDR1 and CDR2: MGHRA, YSYEKL. This CDR3 region has 16 residues. The chain's CDR3 is CASSQDRAGNTDTQYF. The CDR3 DNA is TGCGCCAGCAGCCAAGATCGGGCGGGAAACACAGATACGCAGTATTTT.

Only one count was recorded for this clonotype. V usage is TRBV23-1 and J usage is TRBJ2-7; D ambiguous. TRBV23-1 is sorted into the ORF group, with uncertain function. The CDR3 covers 13 residues. The ends were cut back, 2 bases at V and 0 bases at J, with 5 bases in the middle. CDR3 sequence (DNA): TGCGCCAGCAGTCAACTAAGCTCCTACGAGCAGTACTTC. This translates into CASSQLSSYEQYF.

This clonotype is medium-sized (0.01 to 0.1%) in the sample. The genes are TRBV4-1 and TRBJ2-1; maybe TRBD1 (5 bases). The CDR3 is made up of 13 amino acids. Trimming took 4 bases from V and 10 from J, leaving 14 bases between them. Germline CDR1 is MGHRA and CDR2 is YSYEKL. The CDR3 sequence: CASSPLDSQEQFF. Here the CDR3 DNA reads TGCGCCAGCAGCCCTCTAGACAGCCAGGAGCAGTTCTTC.

In its sample, this clonotype is medium-sized. The V and J genes are TRBV18 and TRBJ1-2; weak D call: TRBD1 (5 bases). The germline V and J ends were trimmed by 3 bases and 3 bases, with 11 bases remaining between them. The CDR3 loop spans 14 amino acids. The V gene's germline CDR1 is KGHSH and CDR2 LQKENI. The CDR3 coding sequence is TGTGCCAGCTCACCGGTAGGGGTCGACTATGGCTACACCTTC. This gives the protein CASSPVGVDYGYTF.